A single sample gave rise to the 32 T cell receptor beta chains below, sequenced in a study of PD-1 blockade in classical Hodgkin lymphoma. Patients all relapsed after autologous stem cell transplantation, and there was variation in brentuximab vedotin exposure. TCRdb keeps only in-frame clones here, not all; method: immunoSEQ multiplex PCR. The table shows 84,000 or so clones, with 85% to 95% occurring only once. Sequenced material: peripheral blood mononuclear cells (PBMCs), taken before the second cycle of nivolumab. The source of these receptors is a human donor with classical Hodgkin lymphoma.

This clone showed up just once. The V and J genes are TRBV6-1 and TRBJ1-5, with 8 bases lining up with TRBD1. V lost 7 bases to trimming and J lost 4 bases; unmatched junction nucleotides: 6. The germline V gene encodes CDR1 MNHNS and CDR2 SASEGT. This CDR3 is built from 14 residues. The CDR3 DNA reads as TGTGCCAGCACCACAGGGGGGGAGAATCAGCCCCAGCATTTT. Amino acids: CASTTGGENQPQHF.

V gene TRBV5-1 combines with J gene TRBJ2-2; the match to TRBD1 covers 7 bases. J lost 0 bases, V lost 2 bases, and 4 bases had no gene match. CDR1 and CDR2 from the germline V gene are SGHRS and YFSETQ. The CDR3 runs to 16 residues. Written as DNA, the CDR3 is TGCGCCAGCAGCTTACTCCAGGGGGCGAACACCGGGGAGCTGTTTTTT. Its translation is CASSLLQGANTGELFF.

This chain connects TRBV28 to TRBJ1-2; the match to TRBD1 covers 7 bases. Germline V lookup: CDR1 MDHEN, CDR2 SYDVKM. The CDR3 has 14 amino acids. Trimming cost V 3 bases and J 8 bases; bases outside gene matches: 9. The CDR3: CASSLSRGLWGYTF. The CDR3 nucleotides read TGTGCCAGCAGTTTGTCAAGGGGGCTGTGGGGCTACACCTTC.

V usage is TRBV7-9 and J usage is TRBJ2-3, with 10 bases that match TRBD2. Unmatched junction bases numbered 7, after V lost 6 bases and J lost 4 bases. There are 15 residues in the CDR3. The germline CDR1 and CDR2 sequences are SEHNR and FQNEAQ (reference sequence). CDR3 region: CASSLKAGGPDTQYF. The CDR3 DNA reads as TGTGCCAGCAGTCTAAAAGCGGGAGGGCCAGATACGCAGTATTTT. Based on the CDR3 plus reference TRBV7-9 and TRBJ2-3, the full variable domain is DTGVSQNPRHKITKRGQNVTFRCDPISEHNRLYWYRQTLGQGPEFLTYFQNEAQLEKSRLLSDRFSAERPKGSFSTLEIQRTEQGDSAMYLCASSLKAGGPDTQYFGPGTRLTVL.

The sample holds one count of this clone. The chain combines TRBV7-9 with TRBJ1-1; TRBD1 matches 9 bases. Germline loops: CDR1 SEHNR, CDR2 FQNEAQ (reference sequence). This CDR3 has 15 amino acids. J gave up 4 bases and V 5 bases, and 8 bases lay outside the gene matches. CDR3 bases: TGTGCCAGCAGCCCAGGACAGGGGAGAATCACTGAAGCTTTCTTT. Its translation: CASSPGQGRITEAFF.

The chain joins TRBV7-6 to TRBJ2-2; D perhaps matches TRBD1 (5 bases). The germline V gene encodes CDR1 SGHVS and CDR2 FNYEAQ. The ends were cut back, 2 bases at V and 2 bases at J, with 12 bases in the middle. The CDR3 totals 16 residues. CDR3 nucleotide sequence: TGTGCCAGCAGCTTAAAGGCAGGGTTTAACACCGGGGAGCTGTTTTTT. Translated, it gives CASSLKAGFNTGELFF.

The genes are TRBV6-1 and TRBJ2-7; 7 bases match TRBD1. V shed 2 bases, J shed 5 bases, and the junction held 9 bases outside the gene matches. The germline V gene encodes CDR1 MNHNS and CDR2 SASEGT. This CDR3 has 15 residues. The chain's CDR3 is CASSEKEPTGDEQYF. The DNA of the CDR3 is TGTGCCAGCAGTGAAAAAGAGCCCACAGGGGACGAGCAGTACTTC.

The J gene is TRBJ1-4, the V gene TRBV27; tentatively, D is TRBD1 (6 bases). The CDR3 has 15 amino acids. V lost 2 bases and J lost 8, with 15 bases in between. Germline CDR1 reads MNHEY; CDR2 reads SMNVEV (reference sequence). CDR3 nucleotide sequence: TGTGCCAGCAGTTTAGGAAGGACAGTCAGCGAAAAACTGTTTTTT. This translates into CASSLGRTVSEKLFF.

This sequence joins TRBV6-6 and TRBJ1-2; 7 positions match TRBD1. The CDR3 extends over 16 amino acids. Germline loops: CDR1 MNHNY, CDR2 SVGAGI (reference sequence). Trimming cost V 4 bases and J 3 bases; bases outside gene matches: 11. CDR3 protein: CASSFVRGGSDYGYTF. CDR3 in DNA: TGTGCCAGCAGTTTCGTACGAGGGGGCTCGGACTATGGCTACACCTTC.

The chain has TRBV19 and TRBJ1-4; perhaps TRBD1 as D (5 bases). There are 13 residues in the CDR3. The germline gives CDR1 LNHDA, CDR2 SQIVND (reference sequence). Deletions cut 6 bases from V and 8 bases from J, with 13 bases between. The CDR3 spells CASSGRRGEKLFF. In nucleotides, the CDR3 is TGTGCCAGTAGCGGGCGGCGGGGGGAAAAACTGTTTTTT. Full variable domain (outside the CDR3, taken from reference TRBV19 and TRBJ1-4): DGGITQSPKYLFRKEGQNVTLSCEQNLNHDAMYWYRQDPGQGLRLIYYSQIVNDFQKGDIAEGYSVSREKKESFPLTVTSAQKNPTAFYLCASSGRRGEKLFFGSGTQLSVL.

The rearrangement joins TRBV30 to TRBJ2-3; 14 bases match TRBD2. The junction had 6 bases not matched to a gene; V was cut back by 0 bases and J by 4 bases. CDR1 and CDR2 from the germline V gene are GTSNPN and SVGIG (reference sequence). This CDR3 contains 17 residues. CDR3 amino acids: CAWSVGTSGSGADTQYF. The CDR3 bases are TGTGCCTGGAGTGTAGGGACTAGCGGGAGTGGGGCAGATACGCAGTATTTT.

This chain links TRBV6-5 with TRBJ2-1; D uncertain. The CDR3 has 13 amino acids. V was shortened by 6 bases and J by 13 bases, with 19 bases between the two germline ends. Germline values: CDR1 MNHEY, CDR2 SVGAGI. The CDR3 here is CASRSQHPLPQFF. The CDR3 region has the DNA TGTGCCAGCAGATCACAGCACCCCCTCCCTCAGTTCTTC.

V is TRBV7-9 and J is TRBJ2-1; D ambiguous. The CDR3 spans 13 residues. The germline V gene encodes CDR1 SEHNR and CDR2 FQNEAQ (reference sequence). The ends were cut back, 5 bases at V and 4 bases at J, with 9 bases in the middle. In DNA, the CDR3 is TGTGCCAGCAGCCCGTGGGGTTACAATGAGCAGTTCTTC. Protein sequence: CASSPWGYNEQFF.

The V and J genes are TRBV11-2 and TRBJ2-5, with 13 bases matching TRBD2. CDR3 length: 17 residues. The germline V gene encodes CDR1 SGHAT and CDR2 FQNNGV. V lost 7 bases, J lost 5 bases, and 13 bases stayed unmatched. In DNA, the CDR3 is TGTGCCAGCACCCTGGGACTAGCGGGATCCGTCGCCGAGACCCAGTACTTC. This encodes CASTLGLAGSVAETQYF.

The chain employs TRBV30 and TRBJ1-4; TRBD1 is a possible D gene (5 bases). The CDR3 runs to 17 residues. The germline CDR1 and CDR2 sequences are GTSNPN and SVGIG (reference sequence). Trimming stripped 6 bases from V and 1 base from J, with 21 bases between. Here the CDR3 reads CACRQLGGTVTNEKLFF. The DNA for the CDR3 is TGTGCCTGCCGACAGTTGGGGGGTACGGTAACTAATGAAAAACTGTTTTTT.

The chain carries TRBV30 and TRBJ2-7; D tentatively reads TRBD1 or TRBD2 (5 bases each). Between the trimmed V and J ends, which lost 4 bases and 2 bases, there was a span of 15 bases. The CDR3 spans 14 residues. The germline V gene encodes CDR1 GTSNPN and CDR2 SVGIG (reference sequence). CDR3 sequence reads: CAWTPGTGPYEQYF. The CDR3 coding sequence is TGTGCCTGGACCCCGGGGACCGGGCCCTACGAGCAGTACTTC.

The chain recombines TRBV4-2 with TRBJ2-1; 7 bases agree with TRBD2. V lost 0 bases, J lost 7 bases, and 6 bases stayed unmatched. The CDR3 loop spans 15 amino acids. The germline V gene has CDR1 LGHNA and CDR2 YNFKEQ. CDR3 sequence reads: CASSQDWAGVNEQFF. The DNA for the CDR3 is TGTGCCAGCAGCCAAGATTGGGCGGGAGTAAATGAGCAGTTCTTC.

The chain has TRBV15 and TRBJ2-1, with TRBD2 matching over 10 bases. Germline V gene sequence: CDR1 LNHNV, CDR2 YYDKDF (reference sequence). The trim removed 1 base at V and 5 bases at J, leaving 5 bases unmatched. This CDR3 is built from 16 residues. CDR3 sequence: CATSRVTGTSDNEQFF. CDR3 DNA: TGTGCCACCAGCAGAGTCACCGGGACTAGCGACAATGAGCAGTTCTTC.

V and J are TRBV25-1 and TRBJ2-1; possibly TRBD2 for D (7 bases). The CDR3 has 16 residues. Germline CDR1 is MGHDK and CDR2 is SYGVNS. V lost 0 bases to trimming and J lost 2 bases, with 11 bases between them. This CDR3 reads CASSEYGGAPYNEQFF. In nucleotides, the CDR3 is TGTGCCAGCAGTGAATATGGGGGGGCCCCCTACAATGAGCAGTTCTTC.

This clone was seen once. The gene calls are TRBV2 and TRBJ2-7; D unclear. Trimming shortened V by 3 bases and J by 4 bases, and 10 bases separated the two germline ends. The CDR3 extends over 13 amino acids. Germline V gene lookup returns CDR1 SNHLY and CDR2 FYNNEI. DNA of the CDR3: TGTGCCAGCAGTGAGAGGACCCTATACGAGCAGTACTTC. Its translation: CASSERTLYEQYF.

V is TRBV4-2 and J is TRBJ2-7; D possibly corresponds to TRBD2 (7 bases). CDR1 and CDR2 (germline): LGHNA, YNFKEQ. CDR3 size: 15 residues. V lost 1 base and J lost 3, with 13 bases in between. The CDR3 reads CASSQGGGRDYEQYF. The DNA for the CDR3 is TGTGCCAGCAGCCAAGGCGGGGGCAGGGACTACGAGCAGTACTTC.

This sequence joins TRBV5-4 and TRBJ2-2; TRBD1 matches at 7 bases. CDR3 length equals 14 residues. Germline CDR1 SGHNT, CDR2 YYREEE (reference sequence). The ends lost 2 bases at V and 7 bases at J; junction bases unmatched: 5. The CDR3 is CASSFLQGYGELFF. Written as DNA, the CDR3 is TGTGCCAGCAGCTTCCTACAGGGGTACGGGGAGCTGTTTTTT.

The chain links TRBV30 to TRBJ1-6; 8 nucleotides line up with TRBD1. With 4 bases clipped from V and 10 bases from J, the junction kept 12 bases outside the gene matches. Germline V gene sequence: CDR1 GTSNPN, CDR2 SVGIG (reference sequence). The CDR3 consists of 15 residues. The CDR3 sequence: CAWTSLTGVRSPLHF. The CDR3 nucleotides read TGTGCCTGGACCAGTTTGACAGGGGTAAGATCACCCCTCCACTTT. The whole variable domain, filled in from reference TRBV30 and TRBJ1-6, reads SQTIHQWPATLVQPVGSPLSLECTVEGTSNPNLYWYRQAAGRGLQLLFYSVGIGQISSEVPQNLSASRPQDRQFILSSKKLLLSDSGFYLCAWTSLTGVRSPLHFGNGTRLTVT.

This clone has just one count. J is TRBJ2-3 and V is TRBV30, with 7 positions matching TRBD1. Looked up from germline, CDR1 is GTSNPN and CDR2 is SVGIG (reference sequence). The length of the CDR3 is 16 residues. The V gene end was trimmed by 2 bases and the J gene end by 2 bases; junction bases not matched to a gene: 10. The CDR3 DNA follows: TGTGCCTGGAGTCTCGGACAGGAACCAACCACAGATACGCAGTATTTT. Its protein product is CAWSLGQEPTTDTQYF.

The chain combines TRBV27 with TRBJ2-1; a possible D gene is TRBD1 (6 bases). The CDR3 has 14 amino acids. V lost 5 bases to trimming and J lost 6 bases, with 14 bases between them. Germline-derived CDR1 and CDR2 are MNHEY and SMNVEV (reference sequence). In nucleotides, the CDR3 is TGTGCCAGCAGTCTAACCGGGACAACCAATGAGCAGTTCTTC. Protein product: CASSLTGTTNEQFF.

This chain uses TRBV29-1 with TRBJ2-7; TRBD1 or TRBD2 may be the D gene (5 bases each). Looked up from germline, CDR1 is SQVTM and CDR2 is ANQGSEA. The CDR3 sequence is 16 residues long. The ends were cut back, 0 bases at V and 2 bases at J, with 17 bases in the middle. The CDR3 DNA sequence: TGCAGCGTTGAAGATCGGGGCAGGCCCTCCCCCTACGAGCAGTACTTC. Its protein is CSVEDRGRPSPYEQYF.

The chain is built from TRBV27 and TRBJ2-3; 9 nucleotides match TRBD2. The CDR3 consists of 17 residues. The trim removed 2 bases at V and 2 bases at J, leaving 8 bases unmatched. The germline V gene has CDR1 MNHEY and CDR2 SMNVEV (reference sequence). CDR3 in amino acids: CASSLTPGLAFTDTQYF. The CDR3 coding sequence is TGTGCCAGCAGTTTAACACCGGGACTAGCCTTCACAGATACGCAGTATTTT.

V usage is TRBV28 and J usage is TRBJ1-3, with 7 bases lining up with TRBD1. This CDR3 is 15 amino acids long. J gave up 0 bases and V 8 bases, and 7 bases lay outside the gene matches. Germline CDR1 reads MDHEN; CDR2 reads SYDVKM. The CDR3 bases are TGTGCCAGCGCCCCGACAGGGTTCTCTGGAAACACCATATATTTT. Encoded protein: CASAPTGFSGNTIYF.

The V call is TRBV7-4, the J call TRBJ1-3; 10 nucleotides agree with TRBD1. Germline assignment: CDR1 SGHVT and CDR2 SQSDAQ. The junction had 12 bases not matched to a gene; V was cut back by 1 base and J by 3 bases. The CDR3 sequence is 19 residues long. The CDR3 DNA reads TGTGCCAGCAGCTTAGAAGCCCTGGACAGGGGGGTGAGTGGAAACACCATATATTTT. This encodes CASSLEALDRGVSGNTIYF.

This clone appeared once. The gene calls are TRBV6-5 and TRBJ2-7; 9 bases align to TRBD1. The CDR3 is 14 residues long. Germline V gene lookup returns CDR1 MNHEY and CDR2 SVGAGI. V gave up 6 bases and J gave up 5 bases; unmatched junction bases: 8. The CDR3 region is CASSRDRVGHEQYF. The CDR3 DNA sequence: TGTGCCAGCAGCCGGGACAGGGTTGGGCACGAGCAGTACTTC.

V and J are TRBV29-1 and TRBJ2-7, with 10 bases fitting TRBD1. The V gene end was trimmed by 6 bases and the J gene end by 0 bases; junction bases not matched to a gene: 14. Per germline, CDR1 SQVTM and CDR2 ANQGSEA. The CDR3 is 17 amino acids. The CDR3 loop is CSVLHPGQGRSSYEQYF. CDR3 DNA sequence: TGCAGCGTACTACACCCGGGACAGGGGCGAAGCTCCTACGAGCAGTACTTC.

The CDR3 region is CASSQLPTVSYGYTF. The CDR3 DNA reads as TGTGCCAGCAGCCAACTCCCGACAGTTTCCTATGGCTACACCTTC. The chain joins TRBV6-5 to TRBJ1-2; D possibly corresponds to TRBD1 (5 bases). The CDR3 length is 15 residues. The V end was cut by 6 bases, the J end by 4 bases, with 18 bases between. Germline CDR1 is MNHEY and CDR2 is SVGAGI.